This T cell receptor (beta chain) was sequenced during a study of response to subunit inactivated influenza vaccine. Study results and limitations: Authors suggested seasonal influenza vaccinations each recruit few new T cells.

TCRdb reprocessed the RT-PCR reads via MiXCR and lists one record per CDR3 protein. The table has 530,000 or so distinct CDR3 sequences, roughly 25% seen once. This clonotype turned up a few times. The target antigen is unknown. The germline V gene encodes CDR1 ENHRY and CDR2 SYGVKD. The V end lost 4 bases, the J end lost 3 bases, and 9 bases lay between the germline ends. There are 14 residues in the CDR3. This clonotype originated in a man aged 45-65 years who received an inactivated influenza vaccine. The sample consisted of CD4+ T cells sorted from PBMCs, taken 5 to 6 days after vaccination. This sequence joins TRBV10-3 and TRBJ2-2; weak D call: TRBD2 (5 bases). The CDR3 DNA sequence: TGTGCCATCAGTGTTGGAGGTTACACCGGGGAGCTGTTTTTT. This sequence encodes CAISVGGYTGELFF.